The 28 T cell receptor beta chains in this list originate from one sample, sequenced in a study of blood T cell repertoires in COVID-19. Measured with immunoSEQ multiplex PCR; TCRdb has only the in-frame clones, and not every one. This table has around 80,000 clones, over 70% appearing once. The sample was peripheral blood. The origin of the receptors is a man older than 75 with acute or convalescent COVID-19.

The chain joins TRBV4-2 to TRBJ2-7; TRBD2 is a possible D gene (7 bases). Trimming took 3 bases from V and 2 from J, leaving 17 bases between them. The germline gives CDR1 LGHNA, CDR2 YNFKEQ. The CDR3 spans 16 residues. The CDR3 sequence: CASSHRARGGAYEQYF. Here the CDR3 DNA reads TGTGCCAGCAGCCACAGAGCTAGGGGGGGGGCCTACGAGCAGTACTTC.

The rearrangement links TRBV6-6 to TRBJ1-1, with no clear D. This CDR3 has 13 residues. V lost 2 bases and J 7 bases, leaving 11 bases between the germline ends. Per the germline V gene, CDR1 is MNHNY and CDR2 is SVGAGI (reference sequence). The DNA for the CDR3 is TGTGCCAGCAGTTACACGCAGACATTTGAAGCTTTCTTT. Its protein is CASSYTQTFEAFF.

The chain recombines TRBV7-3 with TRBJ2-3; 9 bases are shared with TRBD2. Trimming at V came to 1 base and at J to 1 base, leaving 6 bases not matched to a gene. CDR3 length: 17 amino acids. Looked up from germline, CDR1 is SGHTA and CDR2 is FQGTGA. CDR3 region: CASSLSILAGGTDTQYF. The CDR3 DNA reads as TGTGCCAGCAGCTTAAGTATACTAGCGGGCGGCACAGATACGCAGTATTTT. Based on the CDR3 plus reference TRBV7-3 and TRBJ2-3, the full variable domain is GAGVSQTPSNKVTEKGKYVELRCDPISGHTALYWYRQSLGQGPEFLIYFQGTGAADDSGLPNDRFFAVRPEGSVSTLKIQRTERGDSAVYLCASSLSILAGGTDTQYFGPGTRLTVL.

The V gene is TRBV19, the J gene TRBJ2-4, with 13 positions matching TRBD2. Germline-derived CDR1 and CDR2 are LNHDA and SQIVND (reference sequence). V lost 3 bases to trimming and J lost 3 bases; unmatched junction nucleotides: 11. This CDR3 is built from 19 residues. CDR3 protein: CASSMGLAGTSVDKNIQYF. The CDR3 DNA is TGTGCCAGTAGTATGGGACTAGCGGGGACTAGTGTGGACAAAAACATTCAGTACTTC.

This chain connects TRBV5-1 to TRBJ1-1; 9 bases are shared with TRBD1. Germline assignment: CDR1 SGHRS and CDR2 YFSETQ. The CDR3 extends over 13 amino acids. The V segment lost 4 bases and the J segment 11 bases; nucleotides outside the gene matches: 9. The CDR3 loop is CASSPRDRVRAFF. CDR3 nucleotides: TGCGCCAGCAGCCCGCGGGACAGGGTCCGGGCTTTCTTT.

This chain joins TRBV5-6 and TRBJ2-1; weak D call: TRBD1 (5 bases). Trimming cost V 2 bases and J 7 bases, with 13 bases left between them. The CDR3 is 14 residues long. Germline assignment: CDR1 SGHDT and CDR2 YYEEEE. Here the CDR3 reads CASSLIRQFNEQFF. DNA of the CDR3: TGTGCCAGCAGCTTAATCCGACAGTTTAATGAGCAGTTCTTC.

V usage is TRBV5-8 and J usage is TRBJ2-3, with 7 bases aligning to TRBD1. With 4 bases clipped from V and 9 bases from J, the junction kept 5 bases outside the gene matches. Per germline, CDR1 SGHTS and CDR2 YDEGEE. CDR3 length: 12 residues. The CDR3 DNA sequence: TGTGCCAGCAGCCCTGACAGGGTAACGCAGTATTTT. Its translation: CASSPDRVTQYF.

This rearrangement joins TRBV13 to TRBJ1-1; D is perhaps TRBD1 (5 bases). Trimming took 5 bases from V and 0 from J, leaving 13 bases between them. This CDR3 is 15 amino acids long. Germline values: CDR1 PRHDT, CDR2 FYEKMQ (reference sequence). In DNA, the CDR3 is TGTGCCAGCAGCCCTCTGACAGCGTTGAACACTGAAGCTTTCTTT. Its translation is CASSPLTALNTEAFF.

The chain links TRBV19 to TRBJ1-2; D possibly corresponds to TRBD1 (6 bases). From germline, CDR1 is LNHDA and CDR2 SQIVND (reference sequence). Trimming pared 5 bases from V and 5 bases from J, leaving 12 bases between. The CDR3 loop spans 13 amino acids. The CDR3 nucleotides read TGTGCCAGTAGTGAAAGGGGGGGTTATGGCTACACCTTC. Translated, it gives CASSERGGYGYTF.

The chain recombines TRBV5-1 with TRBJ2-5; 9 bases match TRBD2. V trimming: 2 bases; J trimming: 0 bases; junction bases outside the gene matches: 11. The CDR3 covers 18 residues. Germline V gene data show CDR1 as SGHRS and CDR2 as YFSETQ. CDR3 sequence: CASSFSGLRGGYQETQYF. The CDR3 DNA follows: TGCGCCAGCAGCTTCTCTGGTCTGCGGGGGGGATACCAAGAGACCCAGTACTTC.

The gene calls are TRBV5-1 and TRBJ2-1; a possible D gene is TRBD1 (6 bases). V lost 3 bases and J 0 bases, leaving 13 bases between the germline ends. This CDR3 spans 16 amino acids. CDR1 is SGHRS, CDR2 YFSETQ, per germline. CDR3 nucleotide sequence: TGCGCCAGCAGCTGGGGGCGCAGGAGCTCCTACAATGAGCAGTTCTTC. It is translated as CASSWGRRSSYNEQFF. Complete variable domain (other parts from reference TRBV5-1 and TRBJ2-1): KAGVTQTPRYLIKTRGQQVTLSCSPISGHRSVSWYQQTPGQGLQFLFEYFSETQRNKGNFPGRFSGRQFSNSRSEMNVSTLELGDSALYLCASSWGRRSSYNEQFFGPGTRLTVL.

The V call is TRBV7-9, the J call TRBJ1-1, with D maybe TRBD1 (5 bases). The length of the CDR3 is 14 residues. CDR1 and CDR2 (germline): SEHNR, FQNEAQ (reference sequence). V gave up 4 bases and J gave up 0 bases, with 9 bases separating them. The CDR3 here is CASSSAGVNTEAFF. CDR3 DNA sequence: TGTGCCAGCAGCTCGGCGGGGGTGAACACTGAAGCTTTCTTT. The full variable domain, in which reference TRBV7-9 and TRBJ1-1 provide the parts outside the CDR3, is DTGVSQNPRHKITKRGQNVTFRCDPISEHNRLYWYRQTLGQGPEFLTYFQNEAQLEKSRLLSDRFSAERPKGSFSTLEIQRTEQGDSAMYLCASSSAGVNTEAFFGQGTRLTVV.

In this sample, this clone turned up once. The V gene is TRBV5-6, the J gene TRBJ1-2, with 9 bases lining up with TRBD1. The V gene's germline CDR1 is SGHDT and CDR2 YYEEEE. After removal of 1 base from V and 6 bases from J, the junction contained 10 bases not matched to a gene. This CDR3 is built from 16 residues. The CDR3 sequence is CASSLNPIQGADGYTF. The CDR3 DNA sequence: TGTGCCAGCAGCTTGAACCCGATACAGGGGGCTGATGGCTACACCTTC.

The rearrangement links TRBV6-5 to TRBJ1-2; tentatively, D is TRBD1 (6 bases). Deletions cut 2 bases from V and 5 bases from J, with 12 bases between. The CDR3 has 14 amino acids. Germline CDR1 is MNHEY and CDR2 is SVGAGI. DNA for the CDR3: TGTGCCAGCAGTTACAGGGACACAGGATATGGCTACACCTTC. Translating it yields CASSYRDTGYGYTF.

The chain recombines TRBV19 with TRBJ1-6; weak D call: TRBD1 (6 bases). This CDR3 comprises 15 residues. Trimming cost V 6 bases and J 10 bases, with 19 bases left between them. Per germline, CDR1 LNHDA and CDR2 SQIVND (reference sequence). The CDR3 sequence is CASRGADAGASPLHF. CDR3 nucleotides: TGTGCCAGTAGGGGGGCGGATGCTGGGGCGTCACCCCTCCACTTT.

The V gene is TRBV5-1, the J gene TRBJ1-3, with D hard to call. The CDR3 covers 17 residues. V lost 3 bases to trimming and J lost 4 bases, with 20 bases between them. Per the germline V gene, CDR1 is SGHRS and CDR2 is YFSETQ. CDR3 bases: TGCGCCAGCAGCTCCACGATTCAGGCTTCTGCGGGAAACACCATATATTTT. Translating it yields CASSSTIQASAGNTIYF.

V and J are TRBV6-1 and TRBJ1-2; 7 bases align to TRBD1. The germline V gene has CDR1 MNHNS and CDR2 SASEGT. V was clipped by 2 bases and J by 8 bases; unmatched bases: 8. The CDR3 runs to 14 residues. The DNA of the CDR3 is TGTGCCAGCAGTGAACGGCGACAGGGTCGGGGCTACACCTTC. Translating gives CASSERRQGRGYTF.

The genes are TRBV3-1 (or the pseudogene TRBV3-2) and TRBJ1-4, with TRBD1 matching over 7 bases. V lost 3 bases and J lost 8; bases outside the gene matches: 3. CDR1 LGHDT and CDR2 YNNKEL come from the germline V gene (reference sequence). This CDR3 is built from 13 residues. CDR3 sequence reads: CASSHRGMEKLFF. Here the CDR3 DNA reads TGTGCCAGCAGCCACAGGGGGATGGAAAAACTGTTTTTT.

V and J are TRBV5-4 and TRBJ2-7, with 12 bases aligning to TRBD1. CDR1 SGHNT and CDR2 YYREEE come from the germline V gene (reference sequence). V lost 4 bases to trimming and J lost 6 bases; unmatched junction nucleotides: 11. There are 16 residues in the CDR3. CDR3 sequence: CASSGREGTGGSEQYF. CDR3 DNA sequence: TGTGCCAGCAGCGGGCGTGAGGGGACAGGGGGCTCCGAGCAGTACTTC.

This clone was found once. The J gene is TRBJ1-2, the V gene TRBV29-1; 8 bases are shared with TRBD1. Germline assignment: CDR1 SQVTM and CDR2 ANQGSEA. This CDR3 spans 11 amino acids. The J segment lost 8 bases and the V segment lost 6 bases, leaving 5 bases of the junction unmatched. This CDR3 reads CSVDRASGYTF. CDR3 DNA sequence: TGCAGCGTGGACAGGGCGTCGGGCTACACCTTC.

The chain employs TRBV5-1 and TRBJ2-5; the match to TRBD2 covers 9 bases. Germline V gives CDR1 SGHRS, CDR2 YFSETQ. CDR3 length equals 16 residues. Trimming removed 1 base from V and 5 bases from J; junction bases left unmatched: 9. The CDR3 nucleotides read TGCGCCAGCAGCTTGAGTGGCGGGGGGGCGTGGGAGACCCAGTACTTC. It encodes CASSLSGGGAWETQYF.

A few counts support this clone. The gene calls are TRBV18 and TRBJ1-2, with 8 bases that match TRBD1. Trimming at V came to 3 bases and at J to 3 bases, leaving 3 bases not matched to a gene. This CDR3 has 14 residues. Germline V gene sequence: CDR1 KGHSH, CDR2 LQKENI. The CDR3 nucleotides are TGTGCCAGCTCACCGGGACAGGACTACTATGGCTACACCTTC. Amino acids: CASSPGQDYYGYTF.

The CDR3: CASSLGQGHTEAFF. The DNA for the CDR3 is TGTGCCAGCAGCTTGGGACAGGGACACACTGAAGCTTTCTTT. The chain carries TRBV7-9 and TRBJ1-1, with 9 bases identical to TRBD1. V shed 3 bases and J 3 bases; nucleotides not matched to a gene: 2. This CDR3 has 14 amino acids. Germline CDR1 and CDR2: SEHNR and FQNEAQ (reference sequence).

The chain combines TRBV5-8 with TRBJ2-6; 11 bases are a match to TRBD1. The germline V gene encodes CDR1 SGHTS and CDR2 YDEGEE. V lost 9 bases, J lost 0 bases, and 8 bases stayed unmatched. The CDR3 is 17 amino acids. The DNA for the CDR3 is TGTGCCACCACATCCGGGACAGGGGGCTCTGGGGCCAACGTCCTGACTTTC. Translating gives CATTSGTGGSGANVLTF.

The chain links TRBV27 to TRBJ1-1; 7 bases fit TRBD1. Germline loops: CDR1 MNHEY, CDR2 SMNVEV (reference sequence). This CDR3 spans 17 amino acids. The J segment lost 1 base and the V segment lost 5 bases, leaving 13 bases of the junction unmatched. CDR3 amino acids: CASSPAQGGFGNTEAFF. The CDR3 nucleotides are TGTGCCAGCAGTCCGGCGCAGGGGGGCTTCGGGAACACTGAAGCTTTCTTT.

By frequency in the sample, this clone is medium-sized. CDR3 nucleotide sequence: TGTGCCAGCAGCATCGACGGGACAGGGGGACAGACCCAGTACTTC. Translating it yields CASSIDGTGGQTQYF. The chain is built from TRBV7-2 and TRBJ2-5; 11 bases fit TRBD1. Germline V CDR1 and CDR2: SGHTA, FQGNSA. There are 15 residues in the CDR3. V shed 5 bases and J 6 bases; nucleotides not matched to a gene: 8.

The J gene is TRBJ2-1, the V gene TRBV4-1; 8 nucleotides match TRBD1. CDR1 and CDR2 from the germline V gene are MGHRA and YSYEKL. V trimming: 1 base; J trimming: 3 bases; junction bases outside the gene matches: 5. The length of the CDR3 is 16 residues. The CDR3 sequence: CASSQGVQGGYNEQFF. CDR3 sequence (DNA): TGCGCCAGCAGCCAAGGGGTACAGGGGGGCTACAATGAGCAGTTCTTC.

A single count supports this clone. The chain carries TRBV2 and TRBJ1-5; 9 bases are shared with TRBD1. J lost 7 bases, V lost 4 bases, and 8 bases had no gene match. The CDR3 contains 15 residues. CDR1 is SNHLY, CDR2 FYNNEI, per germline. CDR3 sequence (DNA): TGTGCCAGCAGTGGGGGGGGACAGGGCGGACAGCCCCAGCATTTT. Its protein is CASSGGGQGGQPQHF.